This T cell receptor beta chain was captured in a study of yellow fever vaccine responses in identical twins. As to this clonotype: The antigen is undetermined.

TCRdb reanalysed the RT-PCR reads using MiXCR and keeps one entry per CDR3 protein. This sample carries fewer than 4,000 distinct CDR3 sequences, around 81% of them seen once, and the ten largest clones take roughly 3.5%. Notes on the study in general: The T cell response to vaccination in identical twins was reportedly partly convergent and partly personalized.

The ends were cut back, 0 bases at V and 6 bases at J, with 11 bases in the middle. CDR1 SGDLS and CDR2 YYNGEE come from the germline V gene. The CDR3 covers 14 residues. The starting material was T cells from blood (PBMCs), unsorted or a sorted subset (not recorded which), obtained before or after yellow fever vaccination (not recorded which). The chain combines TRBV9 with TRBJ2-3; D ambiguous. The TCR was taken from a woman in her late teens or twenties who received the yellow fever vaccine. The CDR3 loop is CASSVVPTEDTQYF. CDR3 in DNA: TGTGCCAGCAGCGTAGTTCCCACGGAGGATACGCAGTATTTT.